Listed below are T cell receptor beta chains from one sample, sequenced in a study of control samples from healthy donors and cancer patients. Profiling relied on immunoSEQ multiplex PCR, and the TCRdb table lists in-frame clones only, not all of them. The top ten hold roughly 3.2% of the sample, which has around 130,000 clones, 88% seen once. Sequencing used blood. The receptors shown here come from a man aged 50-60 years in good health. The CDR3 runs from the conserved cysteine through the conserved F or W. D genes are given only for firm matches. Size values are once, few and many counts, or a class for expanded clones, and some rows have none.

clone size: NA
D gene: NA
J gene: TRBJ1-1
V gene: TRBV19
CDR3 length: 14
CDR3 protein: CASSIVKWGTEAFF
CDR3 DNA: TGTGCCAGTAGTATAGTCAAGTGGGGGACTGAAGCTTTCTTT

clone size: NA
D gene: TRBD1
J gene: TRBJ2-1
V gene: TRBV10-3
CDR3 length: 16
CDR3 protein: CAISEFGDRGRNEQFF
CDR3 DNA: TGTGCCATCAGTGAGTTTGGGGACAGGGGGCGCAATGAGCAGTTCTTC

clone size: once
D gene: NA
J gene: TRBJ2-3
V gene: TRBV11-2
CDR3 length: 14
CDR3 protein: CASSPSSGRNTQYF
CDR3 DNA: TGTGCCAGCAGCCCCAGTAGTGGAAGAAATACGCAGTATTTT

clone size: NA
D gene: NA
J gene: TRBJ1-1
V gene: TRBV5-1
CDR3 length: 15
CDR3 protein: CASSLGSGVNTEAFF
CDR3 DNA: TGCGCCAGCAGCTTGGGGTCAGGGGTGAACACTGAAGCTTTCTTT

clone size: few
D gene: TRBD2
J gene: TRBJ2-1
V gene: TRBV5-4
CDR3 length: 15
CDR3 protein: CASSLDGTNYNEQFF
CDR3 DNA: TGTGCCAGCAGCTTGGATGGGACTAACTACAATGAGCAGTTCTTC

clone size: few
D gene: NA
J gene: TRBJ2-3
V gene: TRBV10-2
CDR3 length: 14
CDR3 protein: CASSGLSSTDTQYF
CDR3 DNA: TGCGCCAGCAGTGGACTATCTAGCACAGATACGCAGTATTTT

clone size: NA
D gene: NA
J gene: TRBJ1-4
V gene: TRBV30
CDR3 length: 14
CDR3 protein: CAWCHGASGEKLFF
CDR3 DNA: TGTGCCTGGTGTCATGGGGCTTCAGGTGAAAAACTGTTTTTT

clone size: NA
D gene: TRBD2
J gene: TRBJ2-3
V gene: TRBV7-2
CDR3 length: 16
CDR3 protein: CASSLAASGPTDTQYF
CDR3 DNA: TGTGCCAGCAGCTTAGCCGCTAGCGGGCCCACAGATACGCAGTATTTT

clone size: NA
D gene: TRBD1
J gene: TRBJ2-7
V gene: TRBV6-1
CDR3 length: 15
CDR3 protein: CASSEAGQIRYEQYF
CDR3 DNA: TGTGCCAGCAGTGAAGCGGGACAGATAAGATACGAGCAGTACTTC

clone size: NA
D gene: NA
J gene: TRBJ2-3
V gene: TRBV9
CDR3 length: 14
CDR3 protein: CASSVGGSQDTQYF
CDR3 DNA: TGTGCCAGCAGCGTAGGGGGTTCGCAAGATACGCAGTATTTT

clone size: NA
D gene: NA
J gene: TRBJ1-2
V gene: TRBV6-1
CDR3 length: 15
CDR3 protein: CASSEGAGRRSGYTF
CDR3 DNA: TGTGCCAGCAGTGAAGGTGCAGGGCGCCGCTCTGGCTACACCTTC

clone size: NA
D gene: NA
J gene: TRBJ1-5
V gene: TRBV6-5
CDR3 length: 13
CDR3 protein: CASRRVGDQPQHF
CDR3 DNA: TGTGCCAGCAGAAGAGTTGGGGATCAGCCCCAGCATTTT

clone size: NA
D gene: NA
J gene: TRBJ2-3
V gene: TRBV2
CDR3 length: 13
CDR3 protein: CAAAPDRGDTQYF
CDR3 DNA: TGTGCCGCGGCCCCCGACCGGGGGGATACGCAGTATTTT

clone size: NA
D gene: NA
J gene: TRBJ2-4
V gene: TRBV2
CDR3 length: 16
CDR3 protein: CASTGKSRDIKNIQYF
CDR3 DNA: TGTGCCAGCACCGGAAAGAGTCGGGACATCAAAAACATTCAGTACTTC

clone size: NA
D gene: NA
J gene: TRBJ1-6
V gene: TRBV5-1
CDR3 length: 14
CDR3 protein: CASSSQGNNSPLHF
CDR3 DNA: TGCGCCAGCAGCTCCCAGGGAAATAATTCACCCCTCCACTTT

clone size: NA
D gene: TRBD1
J gene: TRBJ2-2
V gene: TRBV18
CDR3 length: 16
CDR3 protein: CASSLKTGTNTGELFF
CDR3 DNA: TGTGCCAGCTCACTAAAGACAGGGACGAACACCGGGGAGCTGTTTTTT

clone size: NA
D gene: NA
J gene: TRBJ2-5
V gene: TRBV6-6
CDR3 length: 11
CDR3 protein: CASSERETQYF
CDR3 DNA: TGTGCCAGCAGTGAACGGGAGACCCAGTACTTC

clone size: NA
D gene: NA
J gene: TRBJ1-2
V gene: TRBV5-1
CDR3 length: 15
CDR3 protein: CASSLGTQSNYGYTF
CDR3 DNA: TGCGCCAGCAGCTTGGGGACACAAAGTAACTATGGCTACACCTTC

clone size: NA
D gene: TRBD1
J gene: TRBJ2-4
V gene: TRBV15
CDR3 length: 16
CDR3 protein: CATSRLSWDSKNIQYF
CDR3 DNA: TGTGCCACCAGCAGACTTTCCTGGGACAGTAAAAACATTCAGTACTTC

clone size: NA
D gene: NA
J gene: TRBJ1-5
V gene: TRBV28
CDR3 length: 14
CDR3 protein: CASSFRDSSQPQHF
CDR3 DNA: TGTGCCAGCAGTTTTAGGGATAGTAGTCAGCCCCAGCATTTT

clone size: NA
D gene: TRBD2
J gene: TRBJ2-2
V gene: TRBV20-1
CDR3 length: 16
CDR3 protein: CSASPSGGLYTGELFF
CDR3 DNA: TGCAGTGCTAGTCCCTCGGGGGGGTTATACACCGGGGAGCTGTTTTTT

clone size: NA
D gene: NA
J gene: TRBJ1-2
V gene: TRBV6-5
CDR3 length: 15
CDR3 protein: CASSYGQEAISGYTF
CDR3 DNA: TGTGCCAGCAGTTATGGTCAGGAAGCAATCAGTGGCTACACCTTC

clone size: NA
D gene: NA
J gene: TRBJ1-3
V gene: TRBV7-9
CDR3 length: 15
CDR3 protein: CASSLWQTTGNTIYF
CDR3 DNA: TGTGCCAGCAGCTTGTGGCAAACGACTGGAAACACCATATATTTT

clone size: NA
D gene: NA
J gene: TRBJ1-5
V gene: TRBV27
CDR3 length: 14
CDR3 protein: CASSLSIMGPPQHF
CDR3 DNA: TGTGCCAGCAGTTTATCGATAATGGGGCCGCCCCAGCATTTT

clone size: NA
D gene: TRBD1
J gene: TRBJ2-3
V gene: TRBV4-2
CDR3 length: 16
CDR3 protein: CASSKGAGQNTDTQYF
CDR3 DNA: TGTGCCAGCAGCAAGGGGGCAGGACAGAACACAGATACGCAGTATTTT

clone size: NA
D gene: NA
J gene: TRBJ1-2
V gene: TRBV12-3/TRBV12-4
CDR3 length: 12
CDR3 protein: CASVGARDGYTF
CDR3 DNA: TGTGCCAGTGTAGGAGCCAGGGATGGCTACACCTTC

clone size: NA
D gene: TRBD1
J gene: TRBJ1-5
V gene: TRBV10-2
CDR3 length: 15
CDR3 protein: CASSLLDRGGQPQHF
CDR3 DNA: TGCGCCAGCTCCCTACTAGACAGGGGGGGCCAGCCCCAGCATTTT

clone size: NA
D gene: TRBD2
J gene: TRBJ2-5
V gene: TRBV18
CDR3 length: 15
CDR3 protein: CASSPPPGGKETQYF
CDR3 DNA: TGTGCCAGCTCACCACCGCCGGGGGGAAAAGAGACCCAGTACTTC

clone size: NA
D gene: NA
J gene: TRBJ1-6
V gene: TRBV4-1
CDR3 length: 17
CDR3 protein: CASSRDNTGTDNSPLHF
CDR3 DNA: TGCGCCAGCAGCCGAGACAATACCGGGACCGATAATTCACCCCTCCACTTT

clone size: NA
D gene: NA
J gene: TRBJ2-5
V gene: TRBV7-9
CDR3 length: 17
CDR3 protein: CASSSQAGSVMFWTQYF
CDR3 DNA: TGTGCCAGCAGCTCCCAGGCAGGGTCGGTCATGTTTTGGACCCAGTACTTC

clone size: NA
D gene: NA
J gene: TRBJ1-2
V gene: TRBV9
CDR3 length: 12
CDR3 protein: CASSSGLGGYTF
CDR3 DNA: TGTGCCAGCAGCTCCGGCCTCGGTGGCTACACCTTC

clone size: NA
D gene: NA
J gene: TRBJ1-6
V gene: TRBV6-6
CDR3 length: 16
CDR3 protein: CASSSPTEYYNSPLHF
CDR3 DNA: TGTGCCAGCAGTTCGCCGACAGAATACTATAATTCACCCCTCCACTTT

clone size: NA
D gene: NA
J gene: TRBJ2-7
V gene: TRBV2
CDR3 length: 14
CDR3 protein: CASTTGLGSYEQYF
CDR3 DNA: TGTGCCAGCACTACAGGGTTAGGTAGCTACGAGCAGTACTTC

clone size: NA
D gene: NA
J gene: TRBJ2-3
V gene: TRBV2
CDR3 length: 16
CDR3 protein: CASSENGGPSTDTQYF
CDR3 DNA: TGTGCCAGCAGTGAGAACGGGGGGCCAAGCACAGATACGCAGTATTTT

clone size: NA
D gene: NA
J gene: TRBJ2-2
V gene: TRBV10-3
CDR3 length: 13
CDR3 protein: CAISFSFPGELFF
CDR3 DNA: TGTGCCATCAGTTTCAGTTTCCCGGGGGAGCTGTTTTTT

clone size: few
D gene: TRBD1
J gene: TRBJ2-4
V gene: TRBV28
CDR3 length: 16
CDR3 protein: CASSSADRATKNIQYF
CDR3 DNA: TGTGCCAGCAGTTCGGCGGACAGGGCTACCAAAAACATTCAGTACTTC

clone size: NA
D gene: NA
J gene: TRBJ2-3
V gene: TRBV5-1
CDR3 length: 15
CDR3 protein: CASSLSQGSTDTQYF
CDR3 DNA: TGCGCCAGCAGCTTGAGTCAGGGTTCGACAGATACGCAGTATTTT

clone size: NA
D gene: TRBD1
J gene: TRBJ2-1
V gene: TRBV11-2
CDR3 length: 15
CDR3 protein: CASLGDRGIYNEQFF
CDR3 DNA: TGTGCCAGCCTAGGGGACAGGGGAATATACAATGAGCAGTTCTTC

clone size: NA
D gene: NA
J gene: TRBJ1-1
V gene: TRBV2
CDR3 length: 14
CDR3 protein: CASSEYGEGTEAFF
CDR3 DNA: TGTGCCAGCAGTGAATACGGGGAAGGTACTGAAGCTTTCTTT

clone size: NA
D gene: NA
J gene: TRBJ2-2
V gene: TRBV5-1
CDR3 length: 15
CDR3 protein: CASSLDRWETGELFF
CDR3 DNA: TGCGCCAGCAGCTTGGACAGGTGGGAGACCGGGGAGCTGTTTTTT

clone size: NA
D gene: NA
J gene: TRBJ1-4
V gene: TRBV5-1
CDR3 length: 15
CDR3 protein: CASSLVGTEGEKLFF
CDR3 DNA: TGCGCCAGCAGCTTGGTTGGGACGGAGGGAGAAAAACTGTTTTTT

clone size: NA
D gene: NA
J gene: TRBJ2-1
V gene: TRBV2
CDR3 length: 15
CDR3 protein: CASRRGVTSYNEQFF
CDR3 DNA: TGTGCCAGCAGGAGGGGGGTCACTTCCTACAATGAGCAGTTCTTC

clone size: NA
D gene: TRBD2
J gene: TRBJ2-2
V gene: TRBV29-1
CDR3 length: 17
CDR3 protein: CSVEQRGSEAITGELFF
CDR3 DNA: TGCAGCGTTGAACAGCGGGGGTCCGAGGCTATCACCGGGGAGCTGTTTTTT

clone size: NA
D gene: TRBD2
J gene: TRBJ2-1
V gene: TRBV11-1
CDR3 length: 16
CDR3 protein: CASSLAQRGLGDEQFF
CDR3 DNA: TGTGCCAGCAGCTTAGCGCAGCGGGGGCTCGGGGATGAGCAGTTCTTC

clone size: NA
D gene: NA
J gene: TRBJ2-3
V gene: TRBV6-1
CDR3 length: 16
CDR3 protein: CASSARIGSNTDTQYF
CDR3 DNA: TGTGCCAGCAGTGCCCGCATCGGGAGCAACACAGATACGCAGTATTTT

clone size: NA
D gene: TRBD1
J gene: TRBJ1-6
V gene: TRBV27
CDR3 length: 14
CDR3 protein: CASSFLQGHSPLHF
CDR3 DNA: TGTGCCAGCAGTTTTCTACAGGGGCATTCACCCCTCCACTTT

clone size: NA
D gene: TRBD1
J gene: TRBJ1-2
V gene: TRBV30
CDR3 length: 12
CDR3 protein: CAWGQGGRGYTF
CDR3 DNA: TGTGCCTGGGGCCAGGGGGGCCGTGGCTACACCTTC